The 3 T cell receptor beta chains below were found in one sample sequenced in a study of T cell changes during pregnancy in multiple sclerosis. The method was immunoSEQ multiplex PCR; TCRdb's version includes in-frame clones alone and lacks a portion of them. The sample has about 12,000 clones, about four fifths seen once. Sequenced here: CD8+ T cells from peripheral blood mononuclear cells, sampled after pregnancy. The source is a female donor in good health, enrolled as a control in a pregnancy study.

The chain combines TRBV6-1 with TRBJ1-3, with D perhaps TRBD1 (6 bases). The germline V gene encodes CDR1 MNHNS and CDR2 SASEGT. V was pared by 4 bases and J by 0 bases, with 10 bases between. The CDR3 extends over 15 amino acids. The CDR3: CASSGDRTSGNTIYF. The DNA for the CDR3 is TGTGCCAGCAGTGGAGACAGGACCTCTGGAAACACCATATATTTT.

This clone was counted at least ten times. This chain joins TRBV2 and TRBJ1-5, with D uncertain. V was pared by 4 bases and J by 6 bases, with 10 bases between. This CDR3 is built from 13 residues. Germline V lookup: CDR1 SNHLY, CDR2 FYNNEI. As DNA, the CDR3 is TGTGCCAGCAGTGGTCCCTCGGGTCAGCCCCAGCATTTT. This sequence encodes CASSGPSGQPQHF.

This chain uses TRBV27 with TRBJ2-1; D might be TRBD1 (5 bases). Germline loops: CDR1 MNHEY, CDR2 SMNVEV (reference sequence). V was cut by 5 bases and J by 7 bases, with 15 bases left in between. The CDR3 has 14 residues. The CDR3 reads CASSPLTDHNEQFF. The CDR3 DNA sequence: TGTGCCAGCAGTCCATTGACAGATCATAATGAGCAGTTCTTC.